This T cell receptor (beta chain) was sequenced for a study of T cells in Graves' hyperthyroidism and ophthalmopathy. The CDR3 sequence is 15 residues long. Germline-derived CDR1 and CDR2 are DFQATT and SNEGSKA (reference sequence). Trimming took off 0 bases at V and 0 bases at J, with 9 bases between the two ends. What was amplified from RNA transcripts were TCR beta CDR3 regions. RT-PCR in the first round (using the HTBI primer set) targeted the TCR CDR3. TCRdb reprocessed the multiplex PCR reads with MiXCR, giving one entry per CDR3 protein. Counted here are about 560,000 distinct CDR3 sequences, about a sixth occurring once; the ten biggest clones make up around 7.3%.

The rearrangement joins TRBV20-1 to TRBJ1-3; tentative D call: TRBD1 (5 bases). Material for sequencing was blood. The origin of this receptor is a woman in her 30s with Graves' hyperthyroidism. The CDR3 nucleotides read TGCAGTGCTAGAGATGGGGGTCACTCTGGAAACACCATATATTTT. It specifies CSARDGGHSGNTIYF.